The 8 T cell receptor beta chains below all came from one sample that was sequenced in a study of T-cell reconstitution after alpha-beta-depleted transplantation in children. The library targeted TCRbeta and was prepared with unique molecular identifiers. TCRdb passed the PCR reads through MiXCR, listing each CDR3 protein once. The sample holds around 440,000 distinct CDR3 sequences, 15% to 20% seen once. The material was PBMCs, mostly from graft donor cells, obtained 360 days after TCRalphabeta/CD19-depleted stem cell transplant. The origin of the receptors is a boy less than two years old who had a stem cell transplant for Wiskott-Aldrich syndrome, so the T cells may come from the graft donor.

This clonotype was recorded at least ten times. This chain uses TRBV7-6 with TRBJ1-2; 8 nucleotides agree with TRBD1. The CDR3 has 14 amino acids. Germline-derived CDR1 and CDR2 are SGHVS and FNYEAQ. Trimming removed 1 base from V and 4 bases from J; junction bases left unmatched: 2. The CDR3 reads CASSLGTGPYGYTF. The DNA of the CDR3 is TGTGCCAGCAGCTTAGGGACAGGGCCCTATGGCTACACCTTC.

The chain uses TRBV24-1 and TRBJ2-7; D gene ambiguous. V shed 2 bases and J shed 2 bases, with 12 bases lying between them. The CDR3 has 15 residues. Germline V CDR1 and CDR2: KGHDR, SFDVKD. CDR3 sequence: CATSDYVISTYEQYF. As DNA, the CDR3 is TGTGCCACCAGTGATTACGTGATAAGTACCTACGAGCAGTACTTC.

The chain carries TRBV29-1 and TRBJ2-5; 9 bases agree with TRBD1. Unmatched junction bases numbered 5, after V lost 6 bases and J lost 6 bases. The germline V gene has CDR1 SQVTM and CDR2 ANQGSEA. The CDR3 contains 12 residues. The CDR3, as DNA: TGCAGCGTACGACAGGGGGAAAAGACCCAGTACTTC. Translation: CSVRQGEKTQYF.

Only one count was recorded for this clonotype. This clone may be a read error of a much larger clone one base away. The J gene is TRBJ2-3, the V gene TRBV12-3 or TRBV12-4, with D perhaps matching TRBD2 (7 bases). The CDR3 length is 15 residues. V was trimmed by 8 bases and J by 0 bases, leaving 15 bases between them. CDR3: CASGLGGASTDTQYF. CDR3 sequence (DNA): TGTGCCAGCGGATTAGGGGGGGCTAGCACAGATACGCAGTATTTT.

The gene calls are TRBV20-1 and TRBJ2-7; D ambiguous. Trimming left V 3 bases short and J 3 bases short, with 12 bases between. Germline-derived CDR1 and CDR2 are DFQATT and SNEGSKA (reference sequence). The CDR3 covers 13 residues. The CDR3 coding sequence is TGCAGTGCTAGTAGTAGGGCCATCTACGAGCAGTACTTC. Translation gives CSASSRAIYEQYF.

This clonotype has just a few counts. The J gene is TRBJ2-7, the V gene TRBV10-3; possibly TRBD2 for D (6 bases). Germline V gene lookup returns CDR1 ENHRY and CDR2 SYGVKD. Trimming cost V 7 bases and J 3 bases, with 13 bases left between them. The CDR3 length is 13 residues. DNA for the CDR3: TGTGCCATCAATCGGGAGTTGGGCTACGAGCAGTACTTC. It translates to CAINRELGYEQYF.

This clonotype was recorded only once. The genes are TRBV13 and TRBJ2-3, with TRBD2 identical over 14 bases. Losses at the gene ends were 2 bases for V and 5 bases for J; bases not matched to a gene: 6. The CDR3 consists of 17 residues. The germline V gene encodes CDR1 PRHDT and CDR2 FYEKMQ (reference sequence). CDR3 DNA sequence: TGTGCCAGCAGCTTAACGGGACTAGCGGGAGTCAGAGATACGCAGTATTTT. It is translated as CASSLTGLAGVRDTQYF.

This chain joins TRBV20-1 and TRBJ2-5, with D maybe TRBD2 (6 bases). Trimming stripped 5 bases from V and 3 bases from J, with 10 bases between. Germline loops: CDR1 DFQATT, CDR2 SNEGSKA (reference sequence). This CDR3 is 12 amino acids long. The chain's CDR3 is CSALSGKETQYF. The CDR3 bases are TGCAGTGCTCTTAGCGGCAAAGAGACCCAGTACTTC.